Each of the 26 T cell receptor beta chains below was sequenced from the same sample in a study of early stage breast cancer tumors. Sequenced by immunoSEQ multiplex PCR; TCRdb stores in-frame clones only, minus some. Of some 28,000 clones listed, roughly three fifths are singletons. The specimen sequenced was breast tumor tissue. The receptor set was obtained from a person aged 45-65 years with breast cancer.

This clone is medium-sized within its sample. The rearrangement links TRBV7-9 to TRBJ2-1, with 7 bases identical to TRBD1. Per germline, CDR1 SEHNR and CDR2 FQNEAQ (reference sequence). The CDR3 totals 14 residues. V was pared by 2 bases and J by 7 bases, with 5 bases of the junction left unmatched. The CDR3 bases are TGTGCCAGCAGCTTAAGGGGGACAGATAATGAGCAGTTCTTC. It yields the protein CASSLRGTDNEQFF.

The chain joins TRBV9 to TRBJ1-1; TRBD1 aligns across 7 bases. V dropped 0 bases and J dropped 5; count of bases not matched to a gene: 7. CDR3 length: 15 residues. Germline CDR1 is SGDLS and CDR2 is YYNGEE. For the CDR3, the DNA is TGTGCCAGCAGCGTAGATTACAGGGGAGGGACTGAAGCTTTCTTT. This sequence encodes CASSVDYRGGTEAFF.

This chain connects TRBV25-1 to TRBJ1-1; D might be TRBD1 (6 bases). The germline V gene encodes CDR1 MGHDK and CDR2 SYGVNS. Trimming left V 0 bases short and J 8 bases short, with 19 bases between. The CDR3 totals 16 residues. CDR3 residues: CASSEYPLQGISEAFF. As DNA, the CDR3 is TGTGCCAGCAGTGAATACCCGTTACAGGGAATAAGCGAAGCTTTCTTT.

The chain is built from TRBV27 and TRBJ2-7, with 14 bases aligning to TRBD2. V dropped 5 bases and J dropped 2; count of bases not matched to a gene: 11. In germline, CDR1 is MNHEY, CDR2 SMNVEV (reference sequence). The CDR3 extends over 18 amino acids. The CDR3 here is CASSPGLAGGPSTYEQYF. CDR3 coding DNA: TGTGCCAGCAGTCCCGGACTAGCGGGAGGCCCGTCGACCTACGAGCAGTACTTC.

V gene TRBV5-6 combines with J gene TRBJ1-1, with 11 bases fitting TRBD1. The germline V gene encodes CDR1 SGHDT and CDR2 YYEEEE. The CDR3 is 15 amino acids. Trimming removed 4 bases from V and 7 bases from J; junction bases left unmatched: 9. The CDR3 DNA follows: TGTGCCAGCAGCCTCGGGACAGGGGGGGCCAGTGAAGCTTTCTTT. It is translated as CASSLGTGGASEAFF.

This chain joins TRBV7-3 and TRBJ2-1, with 9 positions matching TRBD1. This CDR3 spans 13 amino acids. Trimming took 8 bases from V and 5 from J; bases not matched to a gene: 4. Germline loops: CDR1 SGHTA, CDR2 FQGTGA. The DNA for the CDR3 is TGTGCCAGCTCACAGGGGGCCCACAATGAGCAGTTCTTC. It yields the protein CASSQGAHNEQFF.

This chain links TRBV7-6 with TRBJ2-5; 10 nucleotides line up with TRBD1. Germline CDR1 reads SGHVS; CDR2 reads FNYEAQ. The CDR3 covers 16 residues. The trim removed 1 base at V and 1 base at J, leaving 3 bases unmatched. CDR3 DNA sequence: TGTGCCAGCAGCTTAGACGGGACAGGGGCCCAAGAGACCCAGTACTTC. It translates to CASSLDGTGAQETQYF.

The chain recombines TRBV6-1 with TRBJ2-7, with 11 bases aligning to TRBD2. The CDR3 has 15 amino acids. Trimming removed 6 bases from V and 4 bases from J; junction bases left unmatched: 8. Germline lookup yields CDR1 MNHNS and CDR2 SASEGT. CDR3 nucleotides: TGTGCCAGCAGGAGTGTTAGACTAGCGGGATACGAGCAGTACTTC. It specifies CASRSVRLAGYEQYF.

The CDR3 DNA reads as TGCGCCAGCAGCTTGGGATCGCAAAACACTGAAGCTTTCTTT. It codes for CASSLGSQNTEAFF. The rearrangement joins TRBV5-1 to TRBJ1-1; no clear D gene. V lost 0 bases and J 2 bases, leaving 8 bases between the germline ends. This CDR3 spans 14 amino acids. The germline V gene has CDR1 SGHRS and CDR2 YFSETQ.

In regard to this clone: The germline gene is not matched at one end of the junction; a read error may be the cause. The chain recombines TRBV7-7 with TRBJ2-1; 12 positions match TRBD2. The CDR3 covers 17 residues. Germline assignment: CDR1 SSHAT and CDR2 FNYEAQ (reference sequence). This CDR3 reads CASSPLAGGFPPNEQFF. The CDR3 DNA is TGTGCTAGCAGCCCCCTAGCGGGAGGGTTTCCCCCCAATGAGCAGTTCTTC.

The V and J genes are TRBV4-3 and TRBJ1-1, with 8 nucleotides matching TRBD1. Germline trimming cut 1 base from V and 10 bases from J; bases unmatched to any gene: 14. The CDR3 is 16 amino acids. The germline V gene has CDR1 LGHNA and CDR2 YSLEER. The CDR3 here is CASSQGTGRTQRVAFF. The CDR3 nucleotides read TGCGCCAGCAGCCAAGGGACAGGGAGGACCCAACGCGTAGCTTTCTTT.

This clone was detected only a few times. The J gene is TRBJ1-3, the V gene TRBV28; weak D call: TRBD1 (6 bases). CDR3 length: 15 amino acids. V lost 7 bases and J lost 0, with 13 bases in between. CDR1 is MDHEN, CDR2 SYDVKM, per germline. CDR3 region: CASTPGQSSGNTIYF. CDR3 DNA: TGTGCCAGCACCCCTGGACAGAGCTCTGGAAACACCATATATTTT.

V gene TRBV11-1 combines with J gene TRBJ1-2, with D possibly being TRBD1 (6 bases). The CDR3 totals 14 residues. Trimming left V 4 bases short and J 6 bases short, with 15 bases between. Germline-derived CDR1 and CDR2 are SGHAT and FQDESV (reference sequence). CDR3 DNA: TGTGCCAGCAGCTCCCAGGGGCCAATCGATGGCTACACCTTC. Amino acid sequence: CASSSQGPIDGYTF.

The rearrangement links TRBV2 to TRBJ2-1; 7 nucleotides agree with TRBD2. V lost 9 bases, J lost 5 bases, and 4 bases stayed unmatched. This CDR3 region has 12 residues. The germline V gene has CDR1 SNHLY and CDR2 FYNNEI. In DNA, the CDR3 is TGTGCCAGAAGGCGGGAGCACAATGAGCAGTTCTTC. Its protein product is CARRREHNEQFF.

The V gene is TRBV18, the J gene TRBJ2-7; either TRBD1 or TRBD2 may supply D (7 bases each). The CDR3 covers 18 residues. Trimming removed 3 bases at V and 6 bases at J, with 27 bases between. CDR1 and CDR2 from the germline V gene are KGHSH and LQKENI. CDR3 protein: CASSPRAFKTGRASEQYF. The CDR3 DNA reads TGTGCCAGCTCACCCCGGGCCTTTAAGACAGGGAGGGCTAGCGAGCAGTACTTC.

This clone came up a few times. A read error is likely, as this CDR3 ends without the conserved phenylalanine or tryptophan. The limits of the CDR3 on the DNA are not certain, so only TCRdb's listed CDR3 is given. The chain combines TRBV27 with TRBJ2-7; the table assigns TRBD2, which was not confirmed against the DNA. CDR1 is MNHEY, CDR2 SMNVEV, per germline (reference sequence). Counting both end residues, the CDR3 totals 11 amino acids. The CDR3 reads CASNGGTGNEH.

The chain joins TRBV6-5 to TRBJ2-3, with D hard to call. V was cut by 7 bases and J by 4 bases, with 15 bases left in between. The CDR3 length is 14 residues. Germline V gene lookup returns CDR1 MNHEY and CDR2 SVGAGI. The CDR3 region is CASNQGGEADTQYF. The CDR3 nucleotides are TGTGCCAGCAATCAAGGCGGTGAAGCAGATACGCAGTATTTT.

This clone has a handful of counts. The chain couples TRBV10-3 to TRBJ1-2; no reliable D call. The CDR3 runs to 14 residues. Germline CDR1 and CDR2: ENHRY and SYGVKD. V shed 3 bases and J shed 3 bases, with 11 bases lying between them. CDR3 region: CAISDGQWDYGYTF. The CDR3 DNA is TGTGCCATCAGTGACGGGCAATGGGACTATGGCTACACCTTC.

The V and J genes are TRBV7-2 and TRBJ1-1; 8 bases align to TRBD1. The CDR3 length is 14 residues. Germline lookup yields CDR1 SGHTA and CDR2 FQGNSA. V shed 3 bases and J 4 bases; nucleotides not matched to a gene: 4. The CDR3 loop is CASSLGQAITEAFF. In DNA, the CDR3 is TGTGCCAGCAGCTTGGGACAGGCGATCACTGAAGCTTTCTTT.

V usage is TRBV6-5 and J usage is TRBJ2-1; the D gene is possibly TRBD2 (5 bases). The germline V and J ends were trimmed by 2 bases and 7 bases, with 9 bases remaining between them. CDR3 size: 13 residues. Germline CDR1 is MNHEY and CDR2 is SVGAGI. The chain's CDR3 is CASSYGERNEQFF. The CDR3 bases are TGTGCCAGCAGTTACGGGGAGCGGAATGAGCAGTTCTTC.

This clone showed up just a few times. This sequence joins TRBV19 and TRBJ1-2; tentatively, D is TRBD1 (6 bases). CDR3 size: 15 residues. Germline CDR1 reads LNHDA; CDR2 reads SQIVND (reference sequence). V lost 6 bases and J 0 bases, leaving 14 bases between the germline ends. The CDR3 loop reads CASSGTPRANYGYTF. DNA of the CDR3: TGTGCCAGTAGCGGGACACCCCGCGCTAACTATGGCTACACCTTC.

The chain recombines TRBV14 with TRBJ1-1; D is possibly TRBD1 (6 bases). CDR1 is SGHDN and CDR2 is FVKESK in the germline V gene. CDR3 length: 15 residues. Trimming pared 1 base from V and 2 bases from J, leaving 11 bases between. The CDR3 sequence is CASSQGGALNTEAFF. DNA of the CDR3: TGTGCCAGCAGCCAAGGGGGGGCACTTAACACTGAAGCTTTCTTT.

The chain links TRBV6-6 to TRBJ2-1; TRBD2 matches at 10 bases. The CDR3 runs 14 residues. The V gene's germline CDR1 is MNHNY and CDR2 SVGAGI (reference sequence). V shed 7 bases and J 7 bases; nucleotides not matched to a gene: 7. The CDR3 DNA sequence: TGTGCCAGCATTCTAGCGGGAGCCCGGAATGAGCAGTTCTTC. Translating gives CASILAGARNEQFF.

The chain links TRBV5-1 to TRBJ2-1; no definite D call. Germline CDR1 SGHRS, CDR2 YFSETQ. The CDR3 extends over 12 amino acids. V was shortened by 3 bases and J by 8 bases, with 9 bases between the two germline ends. CDR3 amino acids: CASSSQIDEQFF. The CDR3 region has the DNA TGCGCCAGCAGCTCCCAGATTGATGAGCAGTTCTTC.

The chain recombines TRBV9 with TRBJ1-6; D is ambiguous. Looked up from germline, CDR1 is SGDLS and CDR2 is YYNGEE. Trimming pared 5 bases from V and 4 bases from J, leaving 13 bases between. The CDR3 runs 15 residues. In DNA, the CDR3 is TGTGCCAGCAGTCTGAAATTCGAGTATAATTCACCCCTCCACTTT. This codes for CASSLKFEYNSPLHF.

Only a few counts were recorded for this clone. This chain connects TRBV6-5 to TRBJ2-3, with unresolved D. V lost 5 bases, J lost 2 bases, and 8 bases lay in between. From germline, CDR1 is MNHEY and CDR2 SVGAGI. The CDR3 consists of 13 residues. CDR3 amino acids: CASSQPATDTQYF. The CDR3 nucleotides are TGTGCCAGCAGTCAACCCGCCACAGATACGCAGTATTTT.